The clone carrying this TCR beta chain occurred many times. The antigen is unknown. RNA transcripts provided the source from which TCR beta CDR3 regions were amplified. TCR CDR3 underwent first-round RT-PCR with the HTBI primer set. From the multiplex PCR reads, TCRdb called clonotypes with MiXCR, one entry per CDR3 protein. The sample gives 380,000 or so distinct CDR3 sequences, 14% of which show up once; 20% to 25% is in the top ten. The data were obtained in a study of T cells in Graves' hyperthyroidism and ophthalmopathy. Looking at the study overall: Any treatment followed the collection of peripheral blood at initial diagnosis.

The study's findings and limits: The majority of expanded thyroid clonotypes above 0.001 also appeared in blood. Ophthalmopathy prediction by the model preceded onset by a median roughly 6 months.

The PBMCs studied were ones that came from 10 ml fresh peripheral blood. Trimming cost V 2 bases and J 9 bases, with 10 bases left between them. This CDR3 contains 12 residues. Germline V lookup: CDR1 MDHEN, CDR2 SYDVKM. Sequenced material: blood. The receptor comes from a woman in her twenties or thirties with Graves' hyperthyroidism. J is TRBJ1-1 and V is TRBV28; D is ambiguous. CDR3 in amino acids: CASSLRQAKAFF. In nucleotides, the CDR3 is TGTGCCAGCAGTTTACGCCAGGCGAAAGCTTTCTTT.